The 10 T cell receptor beta chains below come from one sample, sequenced in a study of patients and donors after allogeneic stem cell transplantation. Using its own MiXCR run on the RT-PCR reads, TCRdb lists one record per CDR3 protein. The sample carries approximately 140,000 distinct CDR3 sequences, 30% to 45% recorded once. Input material: blood, either unsorted or a sorted T cell fraction (not recorded which). Source of these receptors: a human donor who was either an allogeneic HSCT recipient or a stem cell or donor lymphocyte infusion donor (not recorded which). It is not recorded whose cells these are; they may come from a transplant donor.

This clonotype turned up a few times. CDR3 protein: CASTPSWNSPLHF. CDR3 nucleotides: TGTGCCAGCACCCCATCGTGGAATTCACCCCTCCACTTT. The rearrangement uses TRBV6-6 and TRBJ1-6, with unresolved D. The germline CDR1 and CDR2 sequences are MNHNY and SVGAGI (reference sequence). V lost 7 bases, J lost 7 bases, and 11 bases lay in between. The CDR3 is 13 residues long.

The chain combines TRBV12-3 or TRBV12-4 with TRBJ1-2; D unresolved. This CDR3 is built from 12 residues. With 2 bases removed from V and 4 bases from J, the gap between germline ends came to 5 bases. Here the CDR3 reads CASSLNLYGYTF. The CDR3 coding sequence is TGTGCCAGCAGTTTAAACCTCTATGGCTACACCTTC.

The rearrangement links TRBV27 to TRBJ2-3, with D possibly TRBD1 on 7 matching bases. Germline CDR1 and CDR2: MNHEY and SMNVEV (reference sequence). The CDR3 is 15 amino acids. V was clipped by 5 bases and J by 5 bases, with 17 bases between them. Here the CDR3 DNA reads TGTGCCAGCAGTCCGATTGACAGGGAGGTAGATACGCAGTATTTT. Translating gives CASSPIDREVDTQYF.

This clonotype was counted between two and nine times. This chain connects TRBV5-1 to TRBJ1-6, with D uncertain. CDR1 and CDR2 (germline): SGHRS, YFSETQ. Trimming removed 1 base from V and 11 bases from J, with 10 bases in between. The CDR3 is made up of 13 amino acids. Here the CDR3 reads CASSLSRPPPLHF. CDR3 DNA: TGCGCCAGCAGCTTGTCCCGACCGCCACCCCTCCACTTT. Full variable domain (remainder filled in from reference TRBV5-1 and TRBJ1-6): KAGVTQTPRYLIKTRGQQVTLSCSPISGHRSVSWYQQTPGQGLQFLFEYFSETQRNKGNFPGRFSGRQFSNSRSEMNVSTLELGDSALYLCASSLSRPPPLHFGNGTRLTVT.

This clonotype was seen once. The chain couples TRBV6-6 to TRBJ1-4; no clear D. There are 13 residues in the CDR3. CDR1 MNHNY and CDR2 SVGAGI come from the germline V gene (reference sequence). Trimming took off 10 bases at V and 8 bases at J, with 17 bases between the two ends. The CDR3 sequence: CATRVERTEKLFF. CDR3 DNA sequence: TGTGCCACTCGGGTCGAGAGGACCGAAAAACTGTTTTTT.

CDR3 bases: TGCAGTGCTAGAGACAGACTGAACACTGAAGCTTTCTTT. Protein sequence: CSARDRLNTEAFF. The chain joins TRBV20-1 to TRBJ1-1; D is ambiguous. Germline lookup yields CDR1 DFQATT and CDR2 SNEGSKA (reference sequence). The CDR3 extends over 13 amino acids. V was trimmed by 0 bases and J by 0 bases, leaving 5 bases between them.

V usage is TRBV7-9 and J usage is TRBJ2-3; 11 bases map to TRBD2. The ends lost 5 bases at V and 2 bases at J; junction bases unmatched: 6. The CDR3 contains 16 residues. Per the germline V gene, CDR1 is SEHNR and CDR2 is FQNEAQ (reference sequence). The CDR3 loop reads CASSRIAGGLTDTQYF. The DNA of the CDR3 is TGTGCCAGCAGCCGTATAGCGGGGGGGCTCACAGATACGCAGTATTTT. Full variable domain (remainder filled in from reference TRBV7-9 and TRBJ2-3): DTGVSQNPRHKITKRGQNVTFRCDPISEHNRLYWYRQTLGQGPEFLTYFQNEAQLEKSRLLSDRFSAERPKGSFSTLEIQRTEQGDSAMYLCASSRIAGGLTDTQYFGPGTRLTVL.

The chain is built from TRBV4-3 and TRBJ2-7; 9 nucleotides line up with TRBD2. Trimming at V came to 4 bases and at J to 1 base, leaving 8 bases not matched to a gene. The CDR3 covers 16 residues. Germline V gives CDR1 LGHNA, CDR2 YSLEER. The CDR3 here is CASSPYPGLASYEQYF. The CDR3 nucleotides are TGCGCCAGCAGCCCTTATCCGGGACTAGCATCCTACGAGCAGTACTTC.

The rearrangement joins TRBV20-1 to TRBJ1-6; D call uncertain. Germline V gives CDR1 DFQATT, CDR2 SNEGSKA (reference sequence). The CDR3 is 15 amino acids. The V end was cut by 6 bases, the J end by 0 bases, with 12 bases between. The chain's CDR3 is CSAPTGSSYNSPLHF. In DNA form, the CDR3 reads TGCAGTGCGCCGACCGGGAGCTCCTATAATTCACCCCTCCACTTT.

Comment on this clonotype: Relative to the germline gene, one junction end is altered; a read error may explain this. The chain combines TRBV5-5 with TRBJ2-1; 7 nucleotides line up with TRBD1. The germline CDR1 and CDR2 sequences are SGHKS and YYEKEE (reference sequence). CDR3 length: 11 residues. The CDR3 bases are TGTGCCAGCAGCCAGGGTCCGGGACAGCTTTTC. It is translated as CASSQGPGQLF.